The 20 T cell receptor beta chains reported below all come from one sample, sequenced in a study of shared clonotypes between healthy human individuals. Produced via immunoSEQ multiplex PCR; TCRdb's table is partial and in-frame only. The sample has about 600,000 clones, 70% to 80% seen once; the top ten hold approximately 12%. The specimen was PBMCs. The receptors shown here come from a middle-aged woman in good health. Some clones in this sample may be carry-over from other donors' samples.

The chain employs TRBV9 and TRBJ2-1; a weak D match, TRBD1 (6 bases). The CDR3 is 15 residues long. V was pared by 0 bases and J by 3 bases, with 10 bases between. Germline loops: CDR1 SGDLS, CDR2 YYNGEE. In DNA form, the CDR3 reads TGTGCCAGCAGCGTAGAGGGGGAGATCTACAATGAGCAGTTCTTC. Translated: CASSVEGEIYNEQFF.

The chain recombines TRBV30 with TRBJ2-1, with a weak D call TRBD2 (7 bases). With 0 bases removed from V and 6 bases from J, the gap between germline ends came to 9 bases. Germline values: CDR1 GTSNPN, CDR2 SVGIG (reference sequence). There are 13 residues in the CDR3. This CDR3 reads CAWSVGGGNEQFF. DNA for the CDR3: TGTGCCTGGAGTGTAGGGGGGGGCAATGAGCAGTTCTTC.

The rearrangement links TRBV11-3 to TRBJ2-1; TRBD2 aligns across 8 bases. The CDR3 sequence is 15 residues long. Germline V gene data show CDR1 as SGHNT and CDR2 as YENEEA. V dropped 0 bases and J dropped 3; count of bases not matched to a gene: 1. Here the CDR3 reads CASSLESGSYNEQFF. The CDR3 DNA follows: TGTGCCAGCAGCTTAGAAAGCGGGAGCTACAATGAGCAGTTCTTC. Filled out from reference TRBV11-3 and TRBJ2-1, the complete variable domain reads EAGVVQSPRYKIIEKKQPVAFWCNPISGHNTLYWYLQNLGQGPELLIRYENEEAVDDSQLPKDRFSAERLKGVDSTLKIQPAELGDSAVYLCASSLESGSYNEQFFGPGTRLTVL.

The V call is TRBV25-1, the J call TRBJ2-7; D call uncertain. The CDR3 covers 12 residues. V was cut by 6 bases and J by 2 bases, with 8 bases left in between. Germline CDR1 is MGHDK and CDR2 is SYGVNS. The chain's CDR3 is CASRAPTYEQYF. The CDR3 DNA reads TGTGCCAGCAGGGCCCCCACCTACGAGCAGTACTTC.

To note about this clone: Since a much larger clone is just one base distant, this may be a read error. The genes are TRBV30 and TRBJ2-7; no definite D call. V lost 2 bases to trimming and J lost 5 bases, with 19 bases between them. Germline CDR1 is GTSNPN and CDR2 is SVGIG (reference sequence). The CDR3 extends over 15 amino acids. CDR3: CAWSQTTPVGNEQYF. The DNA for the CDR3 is TGTGCCTGGAGTCAGACCACACCTGTGGGGAACGAGCAGTACTTC.

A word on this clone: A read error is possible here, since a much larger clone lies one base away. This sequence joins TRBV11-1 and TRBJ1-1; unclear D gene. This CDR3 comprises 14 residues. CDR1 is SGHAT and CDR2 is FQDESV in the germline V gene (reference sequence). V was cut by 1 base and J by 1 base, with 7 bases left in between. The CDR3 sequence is CASSLGGGNTEAFF. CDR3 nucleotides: TGTGCCAGCAGCTTAGGTGGTGGGAACACTGAAGCTTTCTTT.

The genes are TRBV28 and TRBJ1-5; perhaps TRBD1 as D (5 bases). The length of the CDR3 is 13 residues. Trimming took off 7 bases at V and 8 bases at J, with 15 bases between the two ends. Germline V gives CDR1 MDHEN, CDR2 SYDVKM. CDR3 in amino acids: CASTPGGGEPQHF. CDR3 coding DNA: TGTGCCAGCACCCCGGGGGGTGGAGAGCCCCAGCATTTT.

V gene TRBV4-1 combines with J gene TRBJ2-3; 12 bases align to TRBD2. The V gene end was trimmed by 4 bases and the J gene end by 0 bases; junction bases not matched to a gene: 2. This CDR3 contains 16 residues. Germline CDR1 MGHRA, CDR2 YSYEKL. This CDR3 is CASSRLAGVSTDTQYF. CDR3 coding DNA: TGCGCCAGCAGCCGACTAGCGGGAGTAAGCACAGATACGCAGTATTTT.

This CDR3 reads CATSPGLAGVYEQFF. The CDR3 nucleotides are TGTGCCACCAGCCCGGGACTAGCGGGAGTCTATGAGCAGTTCTTC. The chain couples TRBV15 to TRBJ2-1; 14 bases are a match to TRBD2. Germline V gene data show CDR1 as LNHNV and CDR2 as YYDKDF (reference sequence). With V trimmed by 5 bases and J by 8 bases, 5 bases remained unmatched. The CDR3 consists of 15 residues.

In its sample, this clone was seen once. In DNA form, the CDR3 reads TGTGCCAGCAGCGTGGGGGACTATGGCTACACCTTC. It yields the protein CASSVGDYGYTF. The chain carries TRBV7-8 and TRBJ1-2; possible D gene TRBD1, 5 bases. Germline CDR1 is SGHVS and CDR2 is FQNEAQ. V was cut by 5 bases and J by 3 bases, with 7 bases left in between. This CDR3 region has 12 residues.

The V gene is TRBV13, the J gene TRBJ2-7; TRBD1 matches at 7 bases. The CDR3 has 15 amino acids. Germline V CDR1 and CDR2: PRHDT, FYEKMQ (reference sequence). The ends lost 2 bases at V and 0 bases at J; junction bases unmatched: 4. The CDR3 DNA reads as TGTGCCAGCAGCTTAACCGGGACAGTCTCCTACGAGCAGTACTTC. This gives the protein CASSLTGTVSYEQYF.

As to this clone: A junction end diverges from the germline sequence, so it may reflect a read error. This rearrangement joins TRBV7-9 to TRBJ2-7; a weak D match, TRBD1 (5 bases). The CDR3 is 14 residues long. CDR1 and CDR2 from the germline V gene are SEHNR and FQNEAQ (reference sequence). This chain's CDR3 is CASSLNQGSSEQYF. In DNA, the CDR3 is TGTGCCAGCAGCCTTAATCAGGGATCCTCCGAGCAGTACTTC.

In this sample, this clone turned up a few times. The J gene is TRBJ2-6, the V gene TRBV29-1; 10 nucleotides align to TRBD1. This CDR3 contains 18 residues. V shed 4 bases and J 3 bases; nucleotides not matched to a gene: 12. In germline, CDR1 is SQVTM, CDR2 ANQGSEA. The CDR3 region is CSVGKVGTGVVGANVLTF. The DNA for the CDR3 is TGCAGCGTTGGAAAGGTCGGGACAGGGGTGGTTGGGGCCAACGTCCTGACTTTC.

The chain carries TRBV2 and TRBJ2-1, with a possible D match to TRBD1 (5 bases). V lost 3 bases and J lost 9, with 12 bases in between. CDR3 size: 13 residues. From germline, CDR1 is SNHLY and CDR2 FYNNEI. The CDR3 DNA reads TGTGCCAGCAGTGACGACAGCGTCAGTGAGCAGTTCTTC. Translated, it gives CASSDDSVSEQFF. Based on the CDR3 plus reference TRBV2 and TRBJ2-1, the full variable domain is EPEVTQTPSHQVTQMGQEVILRCVPISNHLYFYWYRQILGQKVEFLVSFYNNEISEKSEIFDDQFSVERPDGSNFTLKIRSTKLEDSAMYFCASSDDSVSEQFFGPGTRLTVL.

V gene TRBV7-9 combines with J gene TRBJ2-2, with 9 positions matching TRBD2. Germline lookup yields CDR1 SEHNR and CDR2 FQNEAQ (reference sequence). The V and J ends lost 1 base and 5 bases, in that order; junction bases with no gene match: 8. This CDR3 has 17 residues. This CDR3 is CASSLVAGVRRTGELFF. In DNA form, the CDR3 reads TGTGCCAGCAGCTTAGTAGCGGGAGTCCGTCGGACCGGGGAGCTGTTTTTT.

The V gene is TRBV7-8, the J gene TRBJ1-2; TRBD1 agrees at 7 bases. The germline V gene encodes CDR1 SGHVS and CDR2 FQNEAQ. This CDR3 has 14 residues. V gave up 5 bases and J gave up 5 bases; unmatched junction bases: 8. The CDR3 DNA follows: TGTGCCAGCAGCCCAAGGGACAGAGCATATGGCTACACCTTC. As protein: CASSPRDRAYGYTF.

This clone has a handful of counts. For the CDR3, the DNA is TGCAGCGCGGGCAGTGGTAATGAAAAACTGTTTTTT. Encoded protein: CSAGSGNEKLFF. The rearrangement links TRBV29-1 to TRBJ1-4; D unresolved. V was pared by 7 bases and J by 4 bases, with 10 bases between. The germline CDR1 and CDR2 sequences are SQVTM and ANQGSEA. The CDR3 runs to 12 residues.

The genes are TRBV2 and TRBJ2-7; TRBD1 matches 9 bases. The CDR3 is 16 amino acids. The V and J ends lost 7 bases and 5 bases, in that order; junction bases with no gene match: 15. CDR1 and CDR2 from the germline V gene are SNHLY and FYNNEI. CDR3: CASINRRGTGNHEQYF. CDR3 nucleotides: TGTGCCAGCATTAACCGCCGGGGGACAGGGAACCACGAGCAGTACTTC.

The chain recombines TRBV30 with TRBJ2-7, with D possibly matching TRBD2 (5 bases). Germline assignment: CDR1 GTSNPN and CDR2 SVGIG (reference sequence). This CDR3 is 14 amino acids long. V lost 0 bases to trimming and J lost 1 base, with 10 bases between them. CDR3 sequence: CAWSVLGRSYEQYF. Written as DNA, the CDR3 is TGTGCCTGGAGTGTACTAGGGCGGTCCTACGAGCAGTACTTC.

This CDR3 reads CASSIPLAGGTDTQYF. The DNA of the CDR3 is TGTGCCAGCAGCATCCCTCTAGCGGGAGGCACAGATACGCAGTATTTT. This chain joins TRBV7-2 and TRBJ2-3, with TRBD2 matching over 10 bases. The length of the CDR3 is 16 residues. In germline, CDR1 is SGHTA, CDR2 FQGNSA. After removal of 5 bases from V and 1 base from J, the junction contained 6 bases not matched to a gene.